This TCR beta chain appears in the sequencing data of a study of blood T cells in healthy people across ages. Through a sample-barcoded 5' primer and a J-beta primer mix, a second PCR was run for roughly 7 to 11 cycles. Each single sample gave us at least 3 million CDR3-containing paired-end reads. TCRdb fed the 5' RACE reads into MiXCR, producing one record per CDR3 protein. This table holds 780,000 or so distinct CDR3 sequences, around 25% found once. The CDR3 runs to 15 residues. CDR1 and CDR2 (germline): LGHNA, YSLEER. V lost 4 bases, J lost 0 bases, and 12 bases lay in between. These same records also appear under a second study, on T cells of mothers and their children. That publication notes: RNA was extracted, and all of it went into cDNA synthesis at about 1.5 ug per 15 ul. Each child contributed roughly 3 million TCR beta CDR3 reads, while each mother contributed over 10 million.

This receptor was identified in a boy aged 5-17 years in good health. Sequencing was performed on blood. The gene calls are TRBV4-3 and TRBJ1-1; D unresolved. Written as DNA, the CDR3 is TGCGCCAGCAGCCCCGGCGTGGGATTGAACACTGAAGCTTTCTTT. This codes for CASSPGVGLNTEAFF.